The T cell receptor (beta chain) described here comes from a study of CD8+ T cells in alopecia areata. Overall study: Recipients were roughly 7-11-week-old female C3H/HeJ mice grafted with skin from roughly 6-13-month-old C3H/HeJ donors with spontaneous alopecia. Study-level results: Lesional scalp displayed greater clonality than normal scalp, most notably in alopecia totalis/universalis. Sharing of TCR sequences between patients (possibly for HLA-related reasons) was less clear than in mice. Scalp samples also contribute reads from the resident alphabeta T cells found in normal skin.

Germline V lookup: CDR1 NSQYPW, CDR2 LRSPGD (reference sequence). The CDR3 has 14 amino acids. Sequencing relied on a cDNA template that was reverse transcribed from extracted RNA. This table comes from immunoSEQ multiplex PCR, and its TCRdb copy is limited to in-frame clones, with some not included. The repertoire consists of some 110,000 clones, none detected only once. The sample holds many counts of this clone. Its cognate antigen is unknown. The gene names here belong to mouse. The sequenced fragment ends 4 residues before the CDR3 boundary, so the rest is inferred from the germline J gene. The TCR was taken from a C3H/HeJ mouse with alopecia areata. For this mouse line, the MHC haplotype is H2-k. Material: lesional skin. This rearrangement joins TRBV1 to TRBJ2-4; the D gene is possibly TRBD1 (5 bases). The CDR3 sequence: CTCSADPGRNTLYF. The covered CDR3 bases are TGCACCTGCAGTGCAGATCCAGGGAGGAAC.